The clone carrying this T cell receptor (beta chain) was observed a few times. Its antigen is unidentified. TCR beta libraries were made by quantitative 5'-RACE with molecular barcodes. TCRdb called the 5' RACE reads again in MiXCR, with one record for every CDR3 protein. The sample records approximately 540,000 distinct CDR3 sequences, about 13% being singletons. This entry is derived from a study of CD8 T cells in ankylosing spondylitis. Study results and caveats: Matched synovial fluid from ankylosing spondylitis patients was reported to be enriched for disease-linked clones. Several highly homologous variants formed a TCR beta motif that appeared characteristic of ankylosing spondylitis blood. Disease-linked clones bore a CD8+ phenotype and were relatively rare in peripheral blood.

The CDR3 contains 14 residues. With 8 bases removed from V and 4 bases from J, the gap between germline ends came to 17 bases. CDR1 is MGHDK and CDR2 is SYGVNS in the germline V gene. The chain recombines TRBV25-1 with TRBJ1-2; no clear D. Material: blood, either unsorted or a sorted T cell fraction (not recorded which). The sequence was collected from a male donor with ankylosing spondylitis. The CDR3 protein is CASSDEAGAYGYTF. CDR3 DNA sequence: TGTGCCAGCTCTGACGAGGCAGGAGCCTATGGCTACACCTTC.